This TCR beta chain appears in the sequencing data of a study of T-cell reconstitution after alpha-beta-depleted transplantation in children. CDR1 is SQVTM, CDR2 ANQGSEA, per germline. The V and J ends lost 7 bases and 6 bases respectively, with 15 bases between them. The CDR3 consists of 12 residues. In this sample, this clonotype turned up a few times. The antigen is not known. Points from the study as a whole: Most T-cell counts and diversity one year after the transplant came from T cells that were newly produced. Reports say that about two months after transplant, the alpha-beta T cells came out of several hundred graft clones that had expanded.

Unique molecular identifiers tagged the TCRbeta library. From the PCR reads, TCRdb called clonotypes with MiXCR, one entry per CDR3 protein. Of under 850,000 distinct CDR3 sequences listed, under 15% were seen once; the top ten hold 0.79%. The chain employs TRBV29-1 and TRBJ2-5; the D gene is possibly TRBD2 (6 bases). This receptor was identified in a girl aged 2 to 9 with congenital amegakaryocytic thrombocytopenia, due to receive a stem cell transplant. This material consisted of PBMCs, taken before TCRalphabeta/CD19-depleted stem cell transplant. CDR3 DNA: TGCAGCGGTAGACTAGTTGGCCAGACCCAGTACTTC. Translated, it gives CSGRLVGQTQYF.